The 20 T cell receptor beta chains below come from one sample, sequenced in a study of response to subunit inactivated influenza vaccine. One entry per CDR3 protein, called by TCRdb with MiXCR from the RT-PCR reads. The profile shows about 540,000 distinct CDR3 sequences, around a quarter of them singletons. These data also formed part of another study, on T cells expressing NK-cell markers. According to that study: What made the TCR beta cDNA was 5'RACE template switching with UMIs.

This sample comprised CD4+ T cells sorted from PBMCs, obtained 11 to 12 days after vaccination. These receptors were taken from a man aged 50 to 60 who received an inactivated influenza vaccine.

V and J are TRBV5-1 and TRBJ1-1; D is unclear. The CDR3 spans 16 residues. With 1 base removed from V and 1 base from J, the gap between germline ends came to 14 bases. CDR1 is SGHRS and CDR2 is YFSETQ in the germline V gene. The CDR3 DNA is TGCGCCAGCAGCTTGATGGGAAGGGTCGCGAACACTGAAGCTTTCTTT. This translates into CASSLMGRVANTEAFF.

The table lists this clonotype with a few counts. The V gene is TRBV2, the J gene TRBJ2-2, with D perhaps matching TRBD1 (6 bases). V shed 6 bases and J shed 4 bases, with 12 bases lying between them. The CDR3 is made up of 14 amino acids. Germline V CDR1 and CDR2: SNHLY, FYNNEI. CDR3 sequence reads: CASRPRGSTGELFF. Here the CDR3 DNA reads TGTGCCAGCAGGCCCAGGGGTAGCACCGGGGAGCTGTTTTTT.

This clonotype was found a few times. The chain is built from TRBV10-3 and TRBJ1-2; a possible D gene is TRBD1 (6 bases). In germline, CDR1 is ENHRY, CDR2 SYGVKD. CDR3 length: 15 residues. Trimming removed 7 bases at V and 1 base at J, with 16 bases between. CDR3 coding DNA: TGTGCCATCATGAAGGACAGATCTTTTAACTATGGCTACACCTTC. Translated, it gives CAIMKDRSFNYGYTF.

The chain has TRBV6-2 or TRBV6-3 and TRBJ2-7, with 13 bases identical to TRBD2. This CDR3 spans 17 amino acids. V lost 5 bases, J lost 4 bases, and 11 bases stayed unmatched. Germline-derived CDR1 and CDR2 are MNHEY and SVGEGT. DNA of the CDR3: TGTGCCAGCAGTCCTAACGAGGGACTAGCGGGGAAATACGAGCAGTACTTC. This translates into CASSPNEGLAGKYEQYF.

V usage is TRBV4-1 and J usage is TRBJ1-5; 8 bases are shared with TRBD1. V trimming: 4 bases; J trimming: 6 bases; junction bases outside the gene matches: 5. The CDR3 is 14 residues long. CDR1 and CDR2 from the germline V gene are MGHRA and YSYEKL. This CDR3 reads CASSLQQGVQPQHF. CDR3 coding DNA: TGCGCCAGCAGCCTACAACAGGGGGTTCAGCCCCAGCATTTT.

The rearrangement uses TRBV15 and TRBJ2-7; the D gene is possibly TRBD1 (6 bases). V lost 1 base, J lost 2 bases, and 12 bases lay in between. Per the germline V gene, CDR1 is LNHNV and CDR2 is YYDKDF (reference sequence). The CDR3 totals 15 residues. The CDR3 bases are TGTGCCACCAGCAGAGGGGCAGGGGACCCCTACGAGCAGTACTTC. It encodes CATSRGAGDPYEQYF.

This clonotype has more than one count but fewer than ten. This sequence joins TRBV11-2 and TRBJ2-1; 14 nucleotides align to TRBD2. The germline V gene encodes CDR1 SGHAT and CDR2 FQNNGV. The CDR3 runs to 17 residues. Trimming took 4 bases from V and 7 from J; bases not matched to a gene: 9. CDR3 amino acids: CASSSPTSGRAWNEQFF. CDR3 DNA: TGTGCCAGCAGCTCGCCGACTAGCGGGAGGGCTTGGAATGAGCAGTTCTTC.

The V call is TRBV18, the J call TRBJ2-3, with a tentative D call TRBD2 (7 bases). V lost 3 bases and J lost 2, with 15 bases in between. Germline V gives CDR1 KGHSH, CDR2 LQKENI. CDR3 length equals 16 residues. The CDR3 is CASSPRSGGHTDTQYF. The CDR3 DNA reads as TGTGCCAGCTCACCCCGATCGGGGGGCCACACAGATACGCAGTATTTT.

This chain connects TRBV29-1 to TRBJ1-5, with 9 bases that match TRBD1. Germline V gene data show CDR1 as SQVTM and CDR2 as ANQGSEA. V shed 5 bases and J 9 bases; nucleotides not matched to a gene: 5. This CDR3 has 12 residues. CDR3 amino acids: CSVRQGEGPQHF. The CDR3 DNA follows: TGCAGCGTTCGACAGGGGGAAGGGCCCCAGCATTTT.

The chain couples TRBV20-1 to TRBJ2-3; D uncertain. The CDR3 spans 15 residues. Trimming removed 5 bases at V and 2 bases at J, with 17 bases between. Germline V CDR1 and CDR2: DFQATT, SNEGSKA (reference sequence). The CDR3 nucleotides are TGCAGTGCTCTCGGTCGGGCAGCAACCACAGATACGCAGTATTTT. Its protein is CSALGRAATTDTQYF.

This clonotype was seen a few times. The chain has TRBV3-1 and TRBJ1-2, with D perhaps TRBD1 (6 bases). CDR1 and CDR2 (germline): LGHDT, YNNKEL (reference sequence). Trimming cost V 0 bases and J 5 bases, with 13 bases left between them. The CDR3 has 15 amino acids. The DNA of the CDR3 is TGTGCCAGCAGCCAAGATAGTCAGGGGCGGTATGGCTACACCTTC. It specifies CASSQDSQGRYGYTF.

V is TRBV20-1 and J is TRBJ1-2; 10 bases are shared with TRBD1. CDR1 is DFQATT, CDR2 SNEGSKA, per germline (reference sequence). This CDR3 contains 13 residues. Trimming cost V 6 bases and J 5 bases; bases outside gene matches: 6. CDR3 sequence: CSAPGQGDYGYTF. The CDR3, as DNA: TGCAGTGCCCCCGGACAGGGGGATTATGGCTACACCTTC.

The chain carries TRBV5-6 and TRBJ1-2, with D possibly matching TRBD1 (5 bases). V lost 4 bases and J 0 bases, leaving 10 bases between the germline ends. The germline V gene has CDR1 SGHDT and CDR2 YYEEEE. The CDR3 covers 14 residues. CDR3 loop: CASSRDAANYGYTF. The CDR3 DNA follows: TGTGCCAGCAGCAGGGACGCTGCTAACTATGGCTACACCTTC.

J is TRBJ1-1 and V is TRBV12-3 or TRBV12-4, with D unclear. This CDR3 is 11 amino acids long. Trimming shortened V by 5 bases and J by 7 bases, and 8 bases separated the two germline ends. This chain's CDR3 is CASSRIIEAFF. The DNA for the CDR3 is TGTGCCAGCAGTCGAATAATTGAAGCTTTCTTT.

The V and J genes are TRBV5-5 and TRBJ2-1; TRBD2 matches at 9 bases. CDR1 and CDR2 from the germline V gene are SGHKS and YYEKEE (reference sequence). J was trimmed by 10 bases and V by 0 bases; bases with no gene match: 11. CDR3 size: 16 residues. For the CDR3, the DNA is TGTGCCAGCAGCTTGGGGTGGCGGGGGGGCCTAGAGGAGCAGTTCTTC. It is translated as CASSLGWRGGLEEQFF.

This rearrangement joins TRBV6-2 or TRBV6-3 to TRBJ2-2; no reliable D call. CDR3 length: 15 amino acids. Trimming cost V 6 bases and J 4 bases, with 15 bases left between them. Germline assignment: CDR1 MNHEY and CDR2 SVGEGT. CDR3 sequence reads: CASRIAMVVTGELFF. The CDR3 DNA sequence: TGTGCCAGCAGGATTGCTATGGTCGTCACCGGGGAGCTGTTTTTT.

A few counts support this clonotype. This sequence joins TRBV5-5 and TRBJ1-2; D gene unclear. V shed 0 bases and J shed 0 bases, with 15 bases lying between them. This CDR3 contains 17 residues. Looked up from germline, CDR1 is SGHKS and CDR2 is YYEKEE (reference sequence). CDR3 residues: CASSLVARLTTNYGYTF. CDR3 bases: TGTGCCAGCAGCTTGGTGGCTCGGCTTACAACTAACTATGGCTACACCTTC.

This chain connects TRBV6-2 or TRBV6-3 to TRBJ1-1; no reliable D call. The CDR3 is made up of 16 amino acids. The V and J ends lost 2 bases and 3 bases respectively, with 16 bases between them. Germline CDR1 reads MNHEY; CDR2 reads SVGEGT. Here the CDR3 DNA reads TGTGCCAGCAGTTACATACCCTGGAGCCGGGACACTGAAGCTTTCTTT. Its protein product is CASSYIPWSRDTEAFF.

This clonotype was counted only a few times. V and J are TRBV5-5 and TRBJ2-1; TRBD1 or TRBD2 may be the D gene (5 bases each). Deletions cut 5 bases from V and 7 bases from J, with 16 bases between. Per germline, CDR1 SGHKS and CDR2 YYEKEE (reference sequence). The CDR3 extends over 14 amino acids. The CDR3 DNA is TGTGCCAGCAGTCGGGGAAGTGGGGCGAATGAGCAGTTCTTC. As protein: CASSRGSGANEQFF.

This clonotype was detected only a few times. The rearrangement uses TRBV7-3 and TRBJ2-1; TRBD2 agrees at 8 bases. This CDR3 spans 16 amino acids. The J segment lost 5 bases and the V segment lost 5 bases, leaving 11 bases of the junction unmatched. CDR1 and CDR2 (germline): SGHTA, FQGTGA. In nucleotides, the CDR3 is TGTGCCAGCAGCCCTAGGGGGGGACTAGAAAACAATGAGCAGTTCTTC. Protein: CASSPRGGLENNEQFF.